The 21 T cell receptor beta chains presented below share a single source sample, sequenced in a study of Ad26.COV2.S vaccination and SARS-CoV-2 variants (dated by TCRdb to the early 2020s). Receptor amplification or capture employed the immunoSEQ multiplex PCR assay. The clones in this table, taken by TCRdb from immuneACCESS, are in-frame only. Not every clone is retained; where verified, under half of the shortfall comes from an unresolved V gene, and the cause of the rest is unknown. The sample data list 300,000 to 400,000 clones, and roughly 84% of these were observed just once. The top ten hold roughly 3.6% of the sample. The treatment or condition label, read with the paper, signifies: some 19 received Ad26.COV2.S at low or high dose, single or two shots; 5 received placebo; per-sample allocation not given. For vaccine and placebo recipients, repertoires were sequenced using samples collected on day 63 after the first injection.

The sequenced sample was peripheral blood, obtained in a trial of Ad26.COV2.S vaccine versus placebo. These receptors all come from a person between 18 and 65 years old who received the Ad26.COV2.S COVID-19 vaccine or a placebo.

J is TRBJ2-7 and V is TRBV7-8; D is unresolved. V was shortened by 5 bases and J by 3 bases, with 14 bases between the two germline ends. The CDR3 covers 14 residues. Looked up from germline, CDR1 is SGHVS and CDR2 is FQNEAQ. The CDR3 reads CASSLGPDNYEQYF. In nucleotides, the CDR3 is TGTGCCAGCAGCCTCGGACCCGATAACTACGAGCAGTACTTC.

This clone showed up just once. This sequence joins TRBV6-1 and TRBJ1-1, with a possible D match to TRBD1 (5 bases). The CDR3 is made up of 13 amino acids. The V gene's germline CDR1 is MNHNS and CDR2 SASEGT. Trimming took 0 bases from V and 13 from J, leaving 15 bases between them. DNA for the CDR3: TGTGCCAGCAGTGAAGCGGGGGACCCGCCGGTTTTCTTT. It encodes CASSEAGDPPVFF.

The rearrangement links TRBV27 to TRBJ1-3; 7 nucleotides line up with TRBD1. There are 15 residues in the CDR3. J was trimmed by 3 bases and V by 5 bases; bases with no gene match: 7. Per germline, CDR1 MNHEY and CDR2 SMNVEV (reference sequence). CDR3 sequence reads: CASSPRDRIGNTIYF. CDR3 bases: TGTGCCAGCAGTCCACGGGACAGAATTGGAAACACCATATATTTT.

The chain combines TRBV30 with TRBJ2-5; tentative D call: TRBD1 (5 bases). There are 14 residues in the CDR3. Germline V gene sequence: CDR1 GTSNPN, CDR2 SVGIG (reference sequence). V was trimmed by 2 bases and J by 5 bases, leaving 15 bases between them. The CDR3 coding sequence is TGTGCCTGGAGTTTCCTCTCAGGGCAGGAGACCCAGTACTTC. Its protein is CAWSFLSGQETQYF.

This clone occurred once. This CDR3 is CASSPKWGEETQYF. Here the CDR3 DNA reads TGTGCCAGCAGCCCTAAGTGGGGGGAGGAGACCCAGTACTTC. The chain carries TRBV5-4 and TRBJ2-5; maybe TRBD2 (6 bases). The V gene lost 4 bases and the J gene lost 5 bases, with 15 bases spanning the gap. CDR1 is SGHNT, CDR2 YYREEE, per germline (reference sequence). The CDR3 sequence is 14 residues long.

CDR3 in amino acids: CASSPPGGAAYEQYF. CDR3 bases: TGTGCCAGCAGCCCCCCTGGCGGGGCGGCCTACGAGCAGTACTTC. V and J are TRBV3-1 (or the pseudogene TRBV3-2) and TRBJ2-7; D perhaps matches TRBD2 (6 bases). From germline, CDR1 is LGHDT and CDR2 YNNKEL (reference sequence). The V end lost 4 bases, the J end lost 2 bases, and 15 bases lay between the germline ends. This CDR3 comprises 15 residues.

The rearrangement joins TRBV10-3 to TRBJ1-2, with TRBD1 matching 7 bases. Looked up from germline, CDR1 is ENHRY and CDR2 is SYGVKD. This CDR3 contains 16 residues. Trimming cost V 2 bases and J 3 bases; bases outside gene matches: 9. CDR3 residues: CAISEAGRDRDYGYTF. CDR3 bases: TGTGCCATCAGTGAGGCGGGAAGGGACAGAGACTATGGCTACACCTTC.

The chain carries TRBV29-1 and TRBJ1-1; 8 bases align to TRBD1. The germline CDR1 and CDR2 sequences are SQVTM and ANQGSEA. V was clipped by 8 bases and J by 7 bases; unmatched bases: 12. CDR3 length: 13 amino acids. CDR3 DNA sequence: TGCAGCCTCCGGATCGTAGGACAGGGTGAAGCTTTCTTT. Its translation: CSLRIVGQGEAFF.

V usage is TRBV30 and J usage is TRBJ1-4; possible D gene TRBD1, 5 bases. The CDR3 is 14 amino acids. V lost 4 bases, J lost 7 bases, and 16 bases lay in between. Germline loops: CDR1 GTSNPN, CDR2 SVGIG (reference sequence). The CDR3 sequence: CAWTPQGWGEKLFF. DNA for the CDR3: TGTGCCTGGACCCCCCAGGGTTGGGGTGAAAAACTGTTTTTT.

The chain employs TRBV12-3 or TRBV12-4 and TRBJ1-3; D is ambiguous. The CDR3 runs to 12 residues. V lost 6 bases, J lost 4 bases, and 7 bases lay in between. Here the CDR3 reads CASSPIGNTIYF. CDR3 bases: TGTGCCAGCAGCCCTATAGGAAACACCATATATTTT.

The V gene is TRBV9, the J gene TRBJ2-3; unclear D gene. Germline loops: CDR1 SGDLS, CDR2 YYNGEE. The germline V and J ends were trimmed by 4 bases and 6 bases, with 15 bases remaining between them. CDR3 length: 14 amino acids. In DNA form, the CDR3 reads TGTGCCAGCAGCCCCCCACTCCACCCCGATACGCAGTATTTT. Amino acids: CASSPPLHPDTQYF.

This chain links TRBV6-5 with TRBJ1-2; D not resolved. The CDR3 is made up of 13 amino acids. Trimming took off 7 bases at V and 8 bases at J, with 17 bases between the two ends. Germline lookup yields CDR1 MNHEY and CDR2 SVGAGI. CDR3 nucleotides: TGTGCCAGCAAAGGCAAGGGCAGGAGGGGCTACACCTTC. Encoded protein: CASKGKGRRGYTF.

This chain connects TRBV7-3 to TRBJ2-5; maybe TRBD1 (6 bases). V was trimmed by 5 bases and J by 10 bases, leaving 20 bases between them. This CDR3 is built from 14 residues. Germline V gene sequence: CDR1 SGHTA, CDR2 FQGTGA. The chain's CDR3 is CASSATGPEGVQYF. The CDR3, as DNA: TGTGCCAGCAGCGCAACAGGGCCCGAAGGTGTCCAGTACTTC.

The chain has TRBV7-9 and TRBJ1-1, with TRBD1 as a possible D gene (5 bases). V lost 5 bases to trimming and J lost 0 bases, with 16 bases between them. The CDR3 runs 16 residues. The V gene's germline CDR1 is SEHNR and CDR2 FQNEAQ (reference sequence). In DNA, the CDR3 is TGTGCCAGCAGCCCCAGTAGATGGGGACTGAACACTGAAGCTTTCTTT. Translated, it gives CASSPSRWGLNTEAFF.

V is TRBV6-1 and J is TRBJ2-6; D not resolved. The ends were cut back, 1 base at V and 5 bases at J, with 12 bases in the middle. The germline V gene encodes CDR1 MNHNS and CDR2 SASEGT. CDR3 size: 16 residues. CDR3 nucleotide sequence: TGTGCCAGCAGTGAAGGCGGTTCCCAGTGGGCCAACGTCCTGACTTTC. Translated: CASSEGGSQWANVLTF.

This clone occurred once. The chain combines TRBV18 with TRBJ1-1, with D unresolved. This CDR3 contains 13 residues. Germline loops: CDR1 KGHSH, CDR2 LQKENI. Trimming removed 2 bases from V and 6 bases from J, with 10 bases in between. CDR3 region: CASSPGPGAEAFF. The CDR3 nucleotides read TGTGCCAGCTCACCAGGACCGGGCGCTGAAGCTTTCTTT.

V is TRBV6-6 and J is TRBJ2-7, with TRBD1 as a possible D gene (5 bases). V lost 0 bases and J 7 bases, leaving 13 bases between the germline ends. This CDR3 is 14 amino acids long. From germline, CDR1 is MNHNY and CDR2 SVGAGI (reference sequence). The DNA for the CDR3 is TGTGCCAGCAGTTACTCGACCACAGGACAAGAGCAGTACTTC. Its translation is CASSYSTTGQEQYF.

The CDR3 coding sequence is TGTGCCAGCAGCCCCCTACAGGGGGCCGGGGAGCTGTTTTTT. Translation: CASSPLQGAGELFF. The rearrangement joins TRBV7-3 to TRBJ2-2; 8 bases align to TRBD1. The germline V gene encodes CDR1 SGHTA and CDR2 FQGTGA. This CDR3 has 14 residues. Trimming cost V 5 bases and J 6 bases; bases outside gene matches: 5.

The chain links TRBV6-5 to TRBJ1-1; D gene unclear. The CDR3 spans 12 residues. Trimming shortened V by 8 bases and J by 2 bases, and 9 bases separated the two germline ends. Per germline, CDR1 MNHEY and CDR2 SVGAGI. The CDR3 DNA is TGTGCCAGCCGACTCGGTAACACTGAAGCTTTCTTT. Its translation: CASRLGNTEAFF.

The chain joins TRBV4-3 to TRBJ1-5; D is unclear. CDR1 and CDR2 from the germline V gene are LGHNA and YSLEER. Trimming stripped 0 bases from V and 0 bases from J, with 15 bases between. The CDR3 covers 18 residues. CDR3 protein: CASSQDLQNLYSNQPQHF. The CDR3, as DNA: TGCGCCAGCAGCCAAGATCTGCAGAACCTATATAGCAATCAGCCCCAGCATTTT.

V and J are TRBV27 and TRBJ1-6; possible D gene TRBD1, 5 bases. Trimming removed 2 bases from V and 13 bases from J, with 12 bases in between. Germline CDR1 is MNHEY and CDR2 is SMNVEV (reference sequence). This CDR3 is 13 amino acids long. The CDR3 nucleotides read TGTGCCAGCAGTTTAGCAGGGTTATCCCCCCTCCACTTT. Its protein product is CASSLAGLSPLHF.